This T cell receptor (beta chain) derives from a study of shared clonotypes between healthy human individuals. Study-wide context: Three CD4 naive, three CD4 memory, two CD8 naive and one CD8 memory plate were used per donor.

In the naive CD8 group, cells lacked CD45RO and were positively selected for CCR7, so terminally differentiated effector memory CD45RA+ cells were left out. Study observations and caveats: Generation of non-shared clonotypes was less probable than generation of clonotypes shared by all four donors. Memory subsets generally showed lower estimated richness than naive subsets.

Assay execution proceeded at the deep level. Here immunoSEQ multiplex PCR was the method, and the copy in TCRdb shows in-frame clones only, minus some. The repertoire includes about 2 million clones, approximately 94% of them detected once, and roughly 1% sits in the top ten. This clone was counted between two and nine times. Antigen unknown. The sample taken for sequencing was naive CD8+ T cells sorted from blood. The TCR comes from a man aged 18 to 30 in good health.

This chain's CDR3 is CATLEQGPYNSPLHF. The CDR3 DNA is TGTGCCACCTTGGAACAGGGACCTTATAATTCACCCCTCCACTTT. V usage is TRBV10-3 and J usage is TRBJ1-6; D possibly corresponds to TRBD1 (6 bases). This CDR3 spans 15 amino acids. Trimming cost V 10 bases and J 4 bases, with 17 bases left between them. Per germline, CDR1 ENHRY and CDR2 SYGVKD.